A single sample gave rise to the 32 T cell receptor beta chains below, sequenced in a study of blood T cell repertoires in COVID-19. Generated by immunoSEQ multiplex PCR, the TCRdb table keeps only in-frame clones and is missing some. The sample holds roughly 400,000 clones; around 87% are singletons and the top ten take about 2.5%. Material for sequencing was peripheral blood. These receptors all stem from a woman aged 55-69 years with COVID-19, enrolled during active disease.

The chain uses TRBV6-5 and TRBJ1-6; TRBD1 agrees at 10 bases. This CDR3 comprises 16 residues. V lost 4 bases, J lost 10 bases, and 10 bases stayed unmatched. Germline V gene data show CDR1 as MNHEY and CDR2 as SVGAGI. The CDR3 loop reads CASSSLSGTGDSPLHF. DNA for the CDR3: TGTGCCAGCAGTTCCCTTTCCGGGACAGGGGACTCACCCCTCCACTTT.

This clone appeared once. The chain couples TRBV6-6 to TRBJ2-7, with 8 positions matching TRBD1. The CDR3 runs 14 residues. The germline V gene encodes CDR1 MNHNY and CDR2 SVGAGI (reference sequence). V trimming: 5 bases; J trimming: 4 bases; junction bases outside the gene matches: 7. The CDR3 sequence is CASSERQGKYEQYF. Here the CDR3 DNA reads TGTGCCAGCAGTGAGAGACAGGGGAAATACGAGCAGTACTTC.

The rearrangement uses TRBV7-9 and TRBJ1-2; TRBD1 agrees at 11 bases. Germline-derived CDR1 and CDR2 are SEHNR and FQNEAQ (reference sequence). The V segment lost 3 bases and the J segment 3 bases; nucleotides outside the gene matches: 12. This CDR3 is 18 amino acids long. The CDR3: CASSFLGQGASLDYGYTF. CDR3 nucleotides: TGTGCCAGCAGCTTCCTCGGACAGGGGGCAAGTCTTGACTATGGCTACACCTTC.

This clone appeared a few times. The chain uses TRBV6-2 or TRBV6-3 and TRBJ1-6, with 7 positions matching TRBD1. Trimming removed 5 bases from V and 7 bases from J; junction bases left unmatched: 5. CDR3 length equals 14 residues. Per germline, CDR1 MNHEY and CDR2 SVGEGT. The chain's CDR3 is CASSPGQKNSPLHF. CDR3 DNA: TGTGCCAGCAGTCCGGGACAGAAAAATTCACCCCTCCACTTT.

The V gene is TRBV6-6, the J gene TRBJ2-5; the D gene is possibly TRBD1 (6 bases). V was pared by 6 bases and J by 5 bases, with 19 bases between. Germline V gives CDR1 MNHNY, CDR2 SVGAGI (reference sequence). The CDR3 length is 15 residues. The CDR3: CASSHPRDTLETQYF. The CDR3 DNA sequence: TGTGCCAGCAGCCACCCCAGGGACACCTTGGAGACCCAGTACTTC.

This chain connects TRBV28 to TRBJ2-7; a weak D match, TRBD2 (6 bases). Germline loops: CDR1 MDHEN, CDR2 SYDVKM. This CDR3 has 15 amino acids. Trimming took off 3 bases at V and 1 base at J, with 13 bases between the two ends. The DNA for the CDR3 is TGTGCCAGCAGTTTTGCGGGGTCCCCATCCTACGAGCAGTACTTC. This codes for CASSFAGSPSYEQYF.

V and J are TRBV5-1 and TRBJ2-7; 8 positions match TRBD1. The CDR3 loop spans 15 amino acids. Germline CDR1 and CDR2: SGHRS and YFSETQ. Trimming at V came to 0 bases and at J to 1 base, leaving 3 bases not matched to a gene. CDR3 sequence reads: CASSLEQGVSYEQYF. The CDR3 nucleotides are TGCGCCAGCAGCTTGGAACAGGGGGTGTCCTACGAGCAGTACTTC.

The J gene is TRBJ2-7, the V gene TRBV5-1, with TRBD1 identical over 11 bases. The CDR3 is made up of 13 amino acids. Germline V gene lookup returns CDR1 SGHRS and CDR2 YFSETQ. Germline trimming cut 4 bases from V and 6 bases from J; bases unmatched to any gene: 3. The CDR3 DNA reads TGCGCCAGCAGCGCGGGACAGGGGGGCGAGCAGTACTTC. It yields the protein CASSAGQGGEQYF.

The V and J genes are TRBV7-8 and TRBJ2-1; 10 bases line up with TRBD2. The CDR3 has 18 amino acids. The junction had 13 bases not matched to a gene; V was cut back by 4 bases and J by 4 bases. The V gene's germline CDR1 is SGHVS and CDR2 FQNEAQ. The DNA for the CDR3 is TGTGCCAGCAGCTCCGACCCCGGGGCTAGCGGGGGATACAATGAGCAGTTCTTC. Its protein product is CASSSDPGASGGYNEQFF.

The CDR3 protein is CASSSGERLAGRTTETQYF. The CDR3 bases are TGTGCCAGCAGCTCAGGCGAGAGACTAGCGGGAAGGACTACGGAGACCCAGTACTTC. The chain has TRBV5-4 and TRBJ2-5, with 11 bases matching TRBD2. Germline V lookup: CDR1 SGHNT, CDR2 YYREEE (reference sequence). V shed 3 bases, J shed 5 bases, and the junction held 18 bases outside the gene matches. CDR3 length: 19 amino acids.

In this sample, this clone turned up a few times. The chain employs TRBV11-2 and TRBJ2-2; D may be TRBD1 (5 bases). CDR1 and CDR2 (germline): SGHAT, FQNNGV. The length of the CDR3 is 16 residues. The germline V and J ends were trimmed by 5 bases and 0 bases, with 13 bases remaining between them. This CDR3 is CASSRQGYANTGELFF. In DNA form, the CDR3 reads TGTGCCAGCAGCCGGCAGGGATACGCGAACACCGGGGAGCTGTTTTTT. Together with reference TRBV11-2 and TRBJ2-2, the CDR3 gives the full variable domain: EAGVAQSPRYKIIEKRQSVAFWCNPISGHATLYWYQQILGQGPKLLIQFQNNGVVDDSQLPKDRFSAERLKGVDSTLKIQPAKLEDSAVYLCASSRQGYANTGELFFGEGSRLTVL.

V and J are TRBV5-1 and TRBJ2-1; 11 nucleotides agree with TRBD2. The CDR3 contains 16 residues. The J segment lost 7 bases and the V segment lost 1 base, leaving 7 bases of the junction unmatched. Germline V CDR1 and CDR2: SGHRS, YFSETQ. The DNA for the CDR3 is TGCGCCAGCAGCTTGTGGGCTAGCGGGGGGAAGAATGAGCAGTTCTTC. Its translation: CASSLWASGGKNEQFF.

In nucleotides, the CDR3 is TGTGCCAGCAGGACCGGACAGGGGGCGGCTAATGAAAAACTGTTTTTT. It yields the protein CASRTGQGAANEKLFF. This chain links TRBV3-1 (or the pseudogene TRBV3-2) with TRBJ1-4; 11 nucleotides line up with TRBD1. CDR1 LGHDT and CDR2 YNNKEL come from the germline V gene (reference sequence). The V segment lost 6 bases and the J segment 3 bases; nucleotides outside the gene matches: 6. This CDR3 region has 16 residues.

V and J are TRBV5-1 and TRBJ1-4; D is uncertain. V was shortened by 4 bases and J by 8 bases, with 18 bases between the two germline ends. This CDR3 comprises 15 residues. Germline CDR1 and CDR2: SGHRS and YFSETQ. The CDR3 spells CASSPQSAGGEKLFF. The CDR3, as DNA: TGCGCCAGCAGCCCCCAGTCAGCCGGAGGAGAAAAACTGTTTTTT.

The chain recombines TRBV19 with TRBJ1-5; D is unresolved. From germline, CDR1 is LNHDA and CDR2 SQIVND (reference sequence). The CDR3 is 17 amino acids. The V and J ends lost 2 bases and 2 bases respectively, with 16 bases between them. The CDR3 protein is CASSILGGEIGNQPQHF. CDR3 nucleotide sequence: TGTGCCAGTAGTATATTGGGCGGGGAGATAGGCAATCAGCCCCAGCATTTT.

The chain recombines TRBV5-1 with TRBJ1-2; 7 bases map to TRBD1. The CDR3 has 14 amino acids. Per germline, CDR1 SGHRS and CDR2 YFSETQ. Trimming removed 4 bases from V and 13 bases from J; junction bases left unmatched: 16. CDR3 sequence: CASSMGQWTQQSTF. CDR3 sequence (DNA): TGCGCCAGCAGCATGGGACAGTGGACCCAACAGAGCACCTTC.

The chain is built from TRBV15 and TRBJ1-2; TRBD1 might be the D (5 bases). The V gene lost 1 base and the J gene lost 3 bases, with 6 bases spanning the gap. CDR3 length equals 13 residues. Germline CDR1 reads LNHNV; CDR2 reads YYDKDF (reference sequence). Written as DNA, the CDR3 is TGTGCCACCAGCAGAGGACAGTACTATGGCTACACCTTC. Protein: CATSRGQYYGYTF.

The chain has TRBV5-4 and TRBJ2-3, with TRBD1 matching 7 bases. J was trimmed by 7 bases and V by 4 bases; bases with no gene match: 6. CDR1 SGHNT and CDR2 YYREEE come from the germline V gene (reference sequence). This CDR3 has 13 amino acids. Here the CDR3 DNA reads TGTGCCAGCAGCCCGACAGGGCGATATACGCAGTATTTT. It codes for CASSPTGRYTQYF.

The gene calls are TRBV19 and TRBJ1-1; D unclear. Germline CDR1 is LNHDA and CDR2 is SQIVND (reference sequence). The CDR3 covers 13 residues. Trimming took 5 bases from V and 10 from J, leaving 17 bases between them. The CDR3 here is CASSPQTVPAAFF. The CDR3 region has the DNA TGTGCCAGTAGTCCCCAAACAGTACCGGCAGCTTTCTTT. Using reference TRBV19 and TRBJ1-1 for the parts outside the CDR3, the full variable domain is DGGITQSPKYLFRKEGQNVTLSCEQNLNHDAMYWYRQDPGQGLRLIYYSQIVNDFQKGDIAEGYSVSREKKESFPLTVTSAQKNPTAFYLCASSPQTVPAAFFGQGTRLTVV.

This chain joins TRBV6-5 and TRBJ1-1; D possibly corresponds to TRBD1 (6 bases). Trimming left V 4 bases short and J 1 base short, with 10 bases between. The germline V gene encodes CDR1 MNHEY and CDR2 SVGAGI. The CDR3 is 14 amino acids. The CDR3 DNA sequence: TGTGCCAGCAGTTTCAGGGGTTGGAACACTGAAGCTTTCTTT. Protein: CASSFRGWNTEAFF.

The chain employs TRBV5-6 and TRBJ1-2; 9 positions match TRBD1. There are 18 residues in the CDR3. After removal of 4 bases from V and 1 base from J, the junction contained 14 bases not matched to a gene. Germline V CDR1 and CDR2: SGHDT, YYEEEE. CDR3 sequence: CASSPRTDRGYLNYGYTF. In nucleotides, the CDR3 is TGTGCCAGCAGCCCCCGAACGGACAGGGGTTACCTTAACTATGGCTACACCTTC.

The sample holds a few counts of this clone. The V gene is TRBV7-9, the J gene TRBJ1-2; the D gene is possibly TRBD1 (5 bases). The germline V and J ends were trimmed by 7 bases and 8 bases, with 20 bases remaining between them. The CDR3 covers 14 residues. Germline CDR1 reads SEHNR; CDR2 reads FQNEAQ (reference sequence). Here the CDR3 reads CASTLLGRGRGYTF. The CDR3, as DNA: TGTGCCAGCACCCTTCTGGGGCGGGGTCGCGGCTACACCTTC.

The chain employs TRBV5-1 and TRBJ1-1; TRBD1 is a possible D gene (6 bases). The V end lost 3 bases, the J end lost 7 bases, and 13 bases lay between the germline ends. The germline V gene has CDR1 SGHRS and CDR2 YFSETQ. This CDR3 has 13 residues. As DNA, the CDR3 is TGCGCCAGCAGCTCACTCCAGGGGATTGAAGCTTTCTTT. It specifies CASSSLQGIEAFF.

This sequence joins TRBV6-5 and TRBJ1-5, with TRBD1 matching over 12 bases. Germline CDR1 and CDR2: MNHEY and SVGAGI. V lost 6 bases to trimming and J lost 7 bases; unmatched junction nucleotides: 7. The CDR3 is 15 amino acids. CDR3 sequence: CASSLGQGAWQPQHF. The DNA of the CDR3 is TGTGCCAGCAGCCTGGGACAGGGGGCTTGGCAGCCCCAGCATTTT.

This chain joins TRBV25-1 and TRBJ2-3; no clear D. The CDR3 spans 11 residues. Germline V CDR1 and CDR2: MGHDK, SYGVNS. V lost 5 bases, J lost 3 bases, and 3 bases lay in between. CDR3 in DNA: TGTGCCAGCAGTCTGACAGATACGCAGTATTTT. It codes for CASSLTDTQYF.

The chain combines TRBV27 with TRBJ2-4; 9 bases line up with TRBD1. The V and J ends lost 5 bases and 8 bases, in that order; junction bases with no gene match: 13. CDR1 and CDR2 (germline): MNHEY, SMNVEV (reference sequence). CDR3 length: 16 residues. In DNA form, the CDR3 reads TGTGCCAGCAGTCCCCGGGACAGGGTGTTGGTAGACATTCAGTACTTC. This encodes CASSPRDRVLVDIQYF.

This sequence joins TRBV19 and TRBJ1-2; 10 nucleotides align to TRBD1. This CDR3 has 16 amino acids. The germline gives CDR1 LNHDA, CDR2 SQIVND (reference sequence). V dropped 1 base and J dropped 2; count of bases not matched to a gene: 4. The CDR3 here is CASSIGRQGANYGYTF. CDR3 DNA: TGTGCCAGTAGTATAGGTCGACAGGGGGCGAACTATGGCTACACCTTC. Looking up the rest from reference TRBV19 and TRBJ1-2 gives the full variable domain: DGGITQSPKYLFRKEGQNVTLSCEQNLNHDAMYWYRQDPGQGLRLIYYSQIVNDFQKGDIAEGYSVSREKKESFPLTVTSAQKNPTAFYLCASSIGRQGANYGYTFGSGTRLTVV.

V gene TRBV11-2 combines with J gene TRBJ2-3, with 11 bases identical to TRBD2. The CDR3 runs to 15 residues. The trim removed 3 bases at V and 5 bases at J, leaving 4 bases unmatched. Germline CDR1 reads SGHAT; CDR2 reads FQNNGV. The CDR3: CASSLSSGGLDTQYF. CDR3 in DNA: TGTGCCAGCAGCTTGTCTAGCGGGGGGTTAGATACGCAGTATTTT.

The chain uses TRBV7-8 and TRBJ1-2; D is perhaps TRBD1 (6 bases). CDR1 is SGHVS, CDR2 FQNEAQ, per germline. V lost 5 bases, J lost 0 bases, and 13 bases lay in between. This CDR3 contains 15 residues. CDR3 DNA sequence: TGTGCCAGCAGCGACGGACAGCAGTCTAACTATGGCTACACCTTC. It specifies CASSDGQQSNYGYTF. The variable domain in full, completed from reference TRBV7-8 and TRBJ1-2, reads GAGVSQSPRYKVAKRGQDVALRCDPISGHVSLFWYQQALGQGPEFLTYFQNEAQLDKSGLPSDRFFAERPEGSVSTLKIQRTQQEDSAVYLCASSDGQQSNYGYTFGSGTRLTVV.

This chain joins TRBV6-5 and TRBJ2-2; no clear D gene. Between the trimmed V and J ends, which lost 0 bases and 1 base, there was a span of 6 bases. Germline assignment: CDR1 MNHEY and CDR2 SVGAGI. The length of the CDR3 is 15 residues. CDR3 coding DNA: TGTGCCAGCAGTTACTCCAGGCGGAACACCGGGGAGCTGTTTTTT. Residues: CASSYSRRNTGELFF.

The chain uses TRBV28 and TRBJ1-2; 9 bases match TRBD1. The CDR3 has 16 amino acids. The V gene end was trimmed by 6 bases and the J gene end by 8 bases; junction bases not matched to a gene: 16. The V gene's germline CDR1 is MDHEN and CDR2 SYDVKM. The CDR3 nucleotides read TGTGCCAGCAGCCTGCTCAGCCTGGGACAGGGTAAGGGCTACACCTTC. It is translated as CASSLLSLGQGKGYTF.

The chain recombines TRBV18 with TRBJ2-5, with no clear D. The germline V and J ends were trimmed by 3 bases and 5 bases, with 22 bases remaining between them. Looked up from germline, CDR1 is KGHSH and CDR2 is LQKENI. The CDR3 has 17 amino acids. CDR3 sequence: CASSPRRLNPRAETQYF. The CDR3 coding sequence is TGTGCCAGCTCACCGCGCCGCTTGAACCCGAGAGCGGAGACCCAGTACTTC.